Each of the 19 T cell receptor beta chains below was sequenced from the same sample in a study of cytomegalovirus exposure and HLA in healthy donors. Data came from immunoSEQ multiplex PCR; TCRdb stores just in-frame clones and leaves some out. Of about 250,000 clones in the sample, roughly 87% were seen once. The specimen was PBMCs. These TCRs come from a man younger than 35 in good health and CMV-seropositive.

CDR3 bases: TGTGCCAGCAGCCCCCGGGACAGGGACGACAATGAGCAGTTCTTC. Translating it yields CASSPRDRDDNEQFF. The chain combines TRBV4-2 with TRBJ2-1, with 9 bases lining up with TRBD1. Germline-derived CDR1 and CDR2 are LGHNA and YNFKEQ. The V gene end was trimmed by 4 bases and the J gene end by 5 bases; junction bases not matched to a gene: 6. The CDR3 contains 15 residues.

The table lists this clone with a count of one. The chain employs TRBV5-1 and TRBJ1-3; TRBD1 matches at 7 bases. After removal of 4 bases from V and 0 bases from J, the junction contained 10 bases not matched to a gene. CDR3 length equals 17 residues. Germline V gives CDR1 SGHRS, CDR2 YFSETQ. CDR3 sequence (DNA): TGCGCCAGCAGCACAGACCCGACAGGGAGCTCTGGAAACACCATATATTTT. Its protein product is CASSTDPTGSSGNTIYF.

The chain carries TRBV7-8 and TRBJ2-6; TRBD1 agrees at 7 bases. Germline lookup yields CDR1 SGHVS and CDR2 FQNEAQ. The CDR3 spans 14 residues. Losses at the gene ends were 6 bases for V and 8 bases for J; bases not matched to a gene: 7. CDR3 nucleotide sequence: TGTGCCAGCAGACCGACAGGGAGAACCAACGTCCTGACTTTC. Translation gives CASRPTGRTNVLTF. Filled out from reference TRBV7-8 and TRBJ2-6, the complete variable domain reads GAGVSQSPRYKVAKRGQDVALRCDPISGHVSLFWYQQALGQGPEFLTYFQNEAQLDKSGLPSDRFFAERPEGSVSTLKIQRTQQEDSAVYLCASRPTGRTNVLTFGAGSRLTVL.

Comment on this clone: Other DNA sequences in this specimen translate into the identical CDR3. This chain uses TRBV7-2 with TRBJ2-7; 9 bases are a match to TRBD1. V lost 3 bases to trimming and J lost 6 bases; unmatched junction nucleotides: 3. Germline CDR1 reads SGHTA; CDR2 reads FQGNSA. The CDR3 has 13 amino acids. In DNA form, the CDR3 reads TGTGCCAGCAGCTTGGGACAGGGCGGCGAGCAGTACTTC. Translation: CASSLGQGGEQYF.

The V gene is TRBV15, the J gene TRBJ1-1; D ambiguous. The germline V gene encodes CDR1 LNHNV and CDR2 YYDKDF (reference sequence). CDR3 length: 14 residues. V was pared by 1 base and J by 0 bases, with 6 bases between. The CDR3: CATSRVGVNTEAFF. In nucleotides, the CDR3 is TGTGCCACCAGCAGAGTCGGGGTGAACACTGAAGCTTTCTTT.

The CDR3 DNA is TGTGCCAGCAGTGAAGTACTCGTAAGCAGGGTGTCTGAAGCTTTCTTT. It codes for CASSEVLVSRVSEAFF. This chain connects TRBV2 to TRBJ1-1; a possible D gene is TRBD1 (5 bases). The germline gives CDR1 SNHLY, CDR2 FYNNEI. The CDR3 covers 16 residues. Between the trimmed V and J ends, which lost 1 base and 6 bases, there was a span of 18 bases.

The CDR3 loop reads CASSTDPRLAGSGREQYF. CDR3 nucleotide sequence: TGTGCCAGCAGCACAGACCCCCGACTAGCGGGATCCGGGAGGGAGCAGTACTTC. J is TRBJ2-7 and V is TRBV7-2, with 11 bases lining up with TRBD2. CDR1 and CDR2 (germline): SGHTA, FQGNSA. The CDR3 spans 18 residues. With V trimmed by 5 bases and J by 7 bases, 19 bases remained unmatched. The entire variable domain, with the rest obtained from reference TRBV7-2 and TRBJ2-7, is as follows: GAGVSQSPSNKVTEKGKDVELRCDPISGHTALYWYRQSLGQGLEFLIYFQGNSAPDKSGLPSDRFSAERTGGSVSTLTIQRTQQEDSAVYLCASSTDPRLAGSGREQYFGPGTRLTVT.

This sequence joins TRBV2 and TRBJ2-7, with 7 positions matching TRBD1. V lost 6 bases and J lost 0; bases outside the gene matches: 20. CDR1 and CDR2 from the germline V gene are SNHLY and FYNNEI. The CDR3 consists of 19 residues. The CDR3 coding sequence is TGTGCCAGCAGGGATGGGACAGATTTTTACCTTAATCCCTCCTACGAGCAGTACTTC. This sequence encodes CASRDGTDFYLNPSYEQYF.

The gene calls are TRBV4-1 and TRBJ2-7, with D tentatively TRBD1 (5 bases). V was cut by 0 bases and J by 2 bases, with 11 bases left in between. The CDR3 consists of 15 residues. The germline gives CDR1 MGHRA, CDR2 YSYEKL. The CDR3 DNA sequence: TGCGCCAGCAGCCAAGAGTTAGGGGTGGCCTACGAGCAGTACTTC. This codes for CASSQELGVAYEQYF.

V and J are TRBV5-1 and TRBJ2-1; tentatively, D is TRBD2 (6 bases). The germline V gene encodes CDR1 SGHRS and CDR2 YFSETQ. With 1 base removed from V and 0 bases from J, the gap between germline ends came to 14 bases. The CDR3 has 17 amino acids. CDR3 residues: CASSLSGSLNSYNEQFF. The CDR3 DNA sequence: TGCGCCAGCAGCTTGTCCGGGAGCTTGAACTCCTACAATGAGCAGTTCTTC.

The chain couples TRBV5-6 to TRBJ2-1; the D gene is possibly TRBD2 (5 bases). This CDR3 region has 13 residues. V shed 3 bases and J shed 5 bases, with 9 bases lying between them. Germline values: CDR1 SGHDT, CDR2 YYEEEE. DNA for the CDR3: TGTGCCAGCAGCTCCGGGATTAACAATGAGCAGTTCTTC. Translating it yields CASSSGINNEQFF.

This clone was seen just once. V gene TRBV2 combines with J gene TRBJ2-7; the D is unclear. Trimming cost V 7 bases and J 5 bases, with 6 bases left between them. Germline V gene lookup returns CDR1 SNHLY and CDR2 FYNNEI. The CDR3 sequence is 10 residues long. This CDR3 is CASTRNEQYF. CDR3 DNA: TGTGCCAGCACCCGGAACGAGCAGTACTTC.

The chain uses TRBV27 and TRBJ2-3, with a weak D call TRBD1 (6 bases). CDR1 and CDR2 (germline): MNHEY, SMNVEV (reference sequence). Trimming shortened V by 8 bases and J by 4 bases, and 16 bases separated the two germline ends. The CDR3 is 14 amino acids. This chain's CDR3 is CASWVQGMPDTQYF. CDR3 DNA sequence: TGTGCCAGCTGGGTTCAGGGGATGCCAGATACGCAGTATTTT.

About this clone: This CDR3 is also generated by other DNA sequences in the sample. The CDR3 DNA sequence: TGCGCCAGCAGCTGGACCAGCGGCAATGAGCAGTTCTTC. Translation: CASSWTSGNEQFF. The V and J genes are TRBV5-1 and TRBJ2-1; possibly TRBD2 for D (5 bases). The CDR3 is made up of 13 amino acids. Germline assignment: CDR1 SGHRS and CDR2 YFSETQ. V dropped 3 bases and J dropped 6 bases, with 10 bases sitting between them.

V gene TRBV27 combines with J gene TRBJ2-3; 14 nucleotides align to TRBD2. Germline CDR1 is MNHEY and CDR2 is SMNVEV (reference sequence). The V segment lost 5 bases and the J segment 4 bases; nucleotides outside the gene matches: 2. The length of the CDR3 is 15 residues. CDR3: CASSGGLAGADTQYF. In nucleotides, the CDR3 is TGTGCCAGCAGTGGGGGACTAGCGGGAGCAGATACGCAGTATTTT.

CDR3 nucleotides: TGTGCCAGCAGCAACGGGTTGAACACTGAAGCTTTCTTT. Translated: CASSNGLNTEAFF. The V and J genes are TRBV27 and TRBJ1-1, with D unclear. Germline CDR1 MNHEY, CDR2 SMNVEV (reference sequence). This CDR3 has 13 amino acids. V gave up 6 bases and J gave up 0 bases, with 8 bases separating them.

This chain connects TRBV18 to TRBJ1-1, with a tentative D call TRBD1 (6 bases). Trimming left V 6 bases short and J 3 bases short, with 14 bases between. This CDR3 comprises 14 residues. From germline, CDR1 is KGHSH and CDR2 LQKENI. In DNA form, the CDR3 reads TGTGCCAGCTCTCTACAGGGAGGTCACACTGAAGCTTTCTTT. This sequence encodes CASSLQGGHTEAFF. The whole variable domain, remainder taken from reference TRBV18 and TRBJ1-1, is NAGVMQNPRHLVRRRGQEARLRCSPMKGHSHVYWYRQLPEEGLKFMVYLQKENIIDESGMPKERFSAEFPKEGPSILRIQQVVRGDSAAYFCASSLQGGHTEAFFGQGTRLTVV.

V usage is TRBV15 and J usage is TRBJ2-1, with 15 bases aligning to TRBD2. With V trimmed by 3 bases and J by 9 bases, 6 bases remained unmatched. In germline, CDR1 is LNHNV, CDR2 YYDKDF (reference sequence). There are 16 residues in the CDR3. CDR3 coding DNA: TGTGCCACCAGCAGGGGGACTAGCGGGAGGTCCGGTGAGCAGTTCTTC. Amino acids: CATSRGTSGRSGEQFF.

The chain recombines TRBV6-1 with TRBJ2-1; D uncertain. The CDR3 is 13 residues long. V was clipped by 1 base and J by 9 bases, with 10 bases between them. Germline assignment: CDR1 MNHNS and CDR2 SASEGT. CDR3 protein: CASSEDVSTEQFF. CDR3 nucleotides: TGTGCCAGCAGTGAAGATGTTAGTACTGAGCAGTTCTTC.